Listed below are T cell receptor beta chains from one sample, sequenced in a study of blood T cell repertoires in COVID-19. TCRdb's copy holds only in-frame clones and misses some; the assay was immunoSEQ multiplex PCR. The table has fewer than 350,000 clones, about nine tenths seen once. The source material was peripheral blood. These receptors all come from a woman in her 30s with COVID-19, enrolled during active disease. The CDR3 runs from the conserved cysteine through the conserved F or W. A D gene is named only where the DNA matches it firmly. Expanded clones are given a class, and other clones once, few, many or no size at all.

NA | TRBD2 | TRBJ2-2 | TRBV6-5 | TGTGCCAGTGGACTGCGGCTAGCGGGCGGGGAGCTGTTTTTT | CASGLRLAGGELFF
NA | NA | TRBJ1-4 | TRBV5-1 | TGCGCCAGCGAAGGAAGGGGAAAACTGTTTTTT | CASEGRGKLFF
NA | NA | TRBJ1-2 | TRBV12-3/TRBV12-4 | NA | CASSFGQGYTF
NA | TRBD1 | TRBJ2-7 | TRBV6-5 | TGTGCCAGCAGGATACCGGGACAGGGGATGTACGAGCAGTACTTC | CASRIPGQGMYEQYF
once | TRBD1 | TRBJ1-6 | TRBV9 | TGTGCCAGCAACCTACAGGGGGCTGATTCACCCCTCCACTTT | CASNLQGADSPLHF
NA | TRBD2 | TRBJ2-6 | TRBV28 | TGTGCCAGCAGTTCCCCGACTAGCGGGGCCTACTCTGGGGCCAACGTCCTGACTTTC | CASSSPTSGAYSGANVLTF
NA | TRBD1 | TRBJ2-5 | TRBV6-5 | TGTGCCAGCAGGATACGTGGACAGGGGGAGACCCAGTACTTC | CASRIRGQGETQYF
NA | TRBD1 | TRBJ1-1 | TRBV19 | TGTGCCAGTAGTTTACAGGGGACAAGAATGAACACTGAAGCTTTCTTT | CASSLQGTRMNTEAFF
NA | NA | TRBJ2-3 | TRBV7-9 | TGTGCCAGCAGCTTAACCCCCGCAGGGGAAAGCACAGATACGCAGTATTTT | CASSLTPAGESTDTQYF
few | TRBD2 | TRBJ2-1 | TRBV6-2/TRBV6-3 | TGTGCCAGCAGTTCCCGGGGGGGCCTCTACAATGAGCAGTTCTTC | CASSSRGGLYNEQFF
NA | TRBD2 | TRBJ2-7 | TRBV4-2 | TGTGCCAGCAGCCAAGAAACTAGCGGGGGGGCAAGCTCCTACGAGCAGTACTTC | CASSQETSGGASSYEQYF
NA | NA | TRBJ2-7 | TRBV13 | TGTGCCAGCAGCGCCAAACCAGTCTACGAGCAGTACTTC | CASSAKPVYEQYF
NA | TRBD1 | TRBJ1-1 | TRBV27 | TGTGCCACCCGGACAGGGGACACTGAAGCTTTCTTT | CATRTGDTEAFF
NA | NA | TRBJ2-2 | TRBV30 | TGTGCCTGGAGTCTCGCTACGGCCGGGGAGCTGTTTTTT | CAWSLATAGELFF
NA | TRBD2 | TRBJ2-7 | TRBV4-1 | TGCGCCAGCAGCCAAGATGGGAGGGAGAGGAAGTACTTC | CASSQDGRERKYF
NA | TRBD1 | TRBJ2-5 | TRBV5-1 | TGCGCCAGCAGCTTGGAGGTACAGGGGGCAGGGGAGACCCAGTACTTC | CASSLEVQGAGETQYF
NA | NA | TRBJ2-7 | TRBV24-1 | TGTGCCACCAGTGACGGGGACGAGCAGTACTTC | CATSDGDEQYF